This T cell receptor beta chain originates from a study of cytomegalovirus exposure and HLA in healthy donors. At the level of the study: Out of about 170 million T cells, an earlier analysis found some 110 million unique TCR beta sequences in total.

The study ran its PCR with 60 Vbeta and 13 Jbeta primers. Source study methods: In a later analysis, around 11 million of some 80 million unique beta chains occurred in at least two donors. Assay: immunoSEQ multiplex PCR; the TCRdb copy retains only in-frame clones and omits some. V, J and clone size reflect that table, while D and trimming were determined from the DNA. This table has roughly 98,000 clones, 80% to 90% appearing once. The germline V and J ends were trimmed by 0 bases and 2 bases, with 10 bases remaining between them. The length of the CDR3 is 16 residues. Germline-derived CDR1 and CDR2 are MNHNY and SVGAGI (reference sequence). This clone turned up a few times.

The chain recombines TRBV6-6 with TRBJ2-2; weak D call: TRBD2 (6 bases). The clonotype was recovered from a middle-aged man in good health and CMV-seronegative. The sample taken for sequencing was PBMCs. In DNA form, the CDR3 reads TGTGCCAGCAGTTACTCACCCGGGGGAAACACCGGGGAGCTGTTTTTT. Translation: CASSYSPGGNTGELFF.